The next 14 T cell receptor beta chains were all read from a single sample in a study of CD8+ T cells in alopecia areata listed by TCRdb under 2018. In the paper's terms, the time point label means: baseline before oral tofacitinib. Receptor amplification or capture employed the immunoSEQ multiplex PCR assay. RNA was extracted from all samples and reverse transcribed into cDNA, which served as template for TCR sequencing. What TCRdb holds here is the immuneACCESS table cut down to in-frame rearrangements. Part of the clones is not present; checked against another copy, under half of the missing clones reflect an unresolved V gene, and the others are unexplained. In all, the sample holds hundreds of thousands of clones, and less than 80% of those were seen once. Around 1.2% of the sample goes to the ten largest clones. The sample was CD4+ T cells sorted from blood, taken at week 0. Every receptor here comes from a human donor with alopecia areata.

This sequence joins TRBV6-6 and TRBJ1-4, with a possible D match to TRBD1 (6 bases). The CDR3 sequence is 15 residues long. Germline V lookup: CDR1 MNHNY, CDR2 SVGAGI (reference sequence). V was shortened by 7 bases and J by 8 bases, with 20 bases between the two germline ends. The CDR3 coding sequence is TGTGCCAGCAACCGCGTGAGGGGGGCGCCCGAAAAACTGTTTTTT. Its protein product is CASNRVRGAPEKLFF.

V usage is TRBV15 and J usage is TRBJ2-3; D is ambiguous. CDR3 length: 15 amino acids. V was trimmed by 3 bases and J by 2 bases, leaving 12 bases between them. The V gene's germline CDR1 is LNHNV and CDR2 YYDKDF (reference sequence). CDR3: CATSSPRFNTDTQYF. CDR3 in DNA: TGTGCCACCAGCAGTCCCAGGTTCAACACAGATACGCAGTATTTT. The full variable domain, rest sourced from reference TRBV15 and TRBJ2-3, is DAMVIQNPRYQVTQFGKPVTLSCSQTLNHNVMYWYQQKSSQAPKLLFHYYDKDFNNEADTPDNFQSRRPNTSFCFLDIRSPGLGDTAMYLCATSSPRFNTDTQYFGPGTRLTVL.

A single count supports this clone. V gene TRBV30 combines with J gene TRBJ1-2; D uncertain. V was shortened by 2 bases and J by 4 bases, with 8 bases between the two germline ends. The CDR3 covers 12 residues. Germline CDR1 and CDR2: GTSNPN and SVGIG (reference sequence). The CDR3 loop reads CAWSRSFYGYTF. In DNA, the CDR3 is TGTGCCTGGAGTCGCTCATTCTATGGCTACACCTTC. The full variable domain, with the rest looked up from reference TRBV30 and TRBJ1-2, is SQTIHQWPATLVQPVGSPLSLECTVEGTSNPNLYWYRQAAGRGLQLLFYSVGIGQISSEVPQNLSASRPQDRQFILSSKKLLLSDSGFYLCAWSRSFYGYTFGSGTRLTVV.

The count of this clone is one. The sample has other DNA sequences that encode this CDR3 too. The CDR3 protein is CASSLKGAYEQYF. DNA of the CDR3: TGTGCCAGCAGCTTGAAGGGGGCCTACGAGCAGTACTTC. The chain links TRBV7-2 to TRBJ2-7, with D maybe TRBD1 (6 bases). Germline V lookup: CDR1 SGHTA, CDR2 FQGNSA. The CDR3 consists of 13 residues. V dropped 3 bases and J dropped 2 bases, with 8 bases sitting between them. The entire variable domain, with the rest obtained from reference TRBV7-2 and TRBJ2-7, is as follows: GAGVSQSPSNKVTEKGKDVELRCDPISGHTALYWYRQSLGQGLEFLIYFQGNSAPDKSGLPSDRFSAERTGGSVSTLTIQRTQQEDSAVYLCASSLKGAYEQYFGPGTRLTVT.

CDR3 loop: CSVEGAAHQETQYF. Written as DNA, the CDR3 is TGCAGCGTTGAAGGGGCAGCACACCAAGAGACCCAGTACTTC. The gene calls are TRBV29-1 and TRBJ2-5; D ambiguous. CDR1 SQVTM and CDR2 ANQGSEA come from the germline V gene. The CDR3 spans 14 residues. Trimming removed 1 base from V and 0 bases from J, with 9 bases in between.

The genes are TRBV5-6 and TRBJ2-5, with D maybe TRBD2 (5 bases). The V end was cut by 2 bases, the J end by 7 bases, with 15 bases between. The CDR3 extends over 14 amino acids. Germline CDR1 reads SGHDT; CDR2 reads YYEEEE. The CDR3 nucleotides are TGTGCCAGCAGCTTCGGACTCCCGGTACGGACCCAGTACTTC. Its protein product is CASSFGLPVRTQYF.

This clone was recorded once. The V and J genes are TRBV30 and TRBJ1-3; no reliable D call. CDR1 and CDR2 (germline): GTSNPN, SVGIG (reference sequence). The V end lost 0 bases, the J end lost 2 bases, and 5 bases lay between the germline ends. The CDR3 sequence is 13 residues long. The CDR3 protein is CAWSVGAGNTIYF. CDR3 nucleotides: TGTGCCTGGAGTGTTGGTGCTGGAAACACCATATATTTT.

The chain links TRBV27 to TRBJ2-7; TRBD1 aligns across 9 bases. Germline assignment: CDR1 MNHEY and CDR2 SMNVEV (reference sequence). V dropped 5 bases and J dropped 1; count of bases not matched to a gene: 9. The CDR3 has 16 residues. The CDR3 DNA follows: TGTGCCAGCAGTCTCATCACCGGGACAGGGTCCTACGAGCAGTACTTC. Protein: CASSLITGTGSYEQYF.

The chain has TRBV7-9 and TRBJ2-5; D gene uncertain. V was clipped by 1 base and J by 1 base, with 10 bases between them. The CDR3 loop spans 15 amino acids. In germline, CDR1 is SEHNR, CDR2 FQNEAQ (reference sequence). DNA of the CDR3: TGTGCCAGCAGCTTAGGGGGTAGCCTCCAAGAGACCCAGTACTTC. Amino acids: CASSLGGSLQETQYF. Full variable domain (missing parts from reference TRBV7-9 and TRBJ2-5): DTGVSQNPRHKITKRGQNVTFRCDPISEHNRLYWYRQTLGQGPEFLTYFQNEAQLEKSRLLSDRFSAERPKGSFSTLEIQRTEQGDSAMYLCASSLGGSLQETQYFGPGTRLLVL.

The table lists this clone with a few counts. The rearrangement uses TRBV7-2 and TRBJ2-2; 7 bases match TRBD1. The CDR3 spans 15 residues. Per the germline V gene, CDR1 is SGHTA and CDR2 is FQGNSA. V shed 4 bases and J 4 bases; nucleotides not matched to a gene: 6. The CDR3 is CASSSRQGGTGELFF. The DNA of the CDR3 is TGTGCCAGCAGCTCCCGACAGGGTGGCACCGGGGAGCTGTTTTTT.

This clone has just one count. The chain employs TRBV7-3 and TRBJ1-1; D gene ambiguous. Trimming cost V 5 bases and J 5 bases, with 15 bases left between them. The CDR3 is 14 residues long. Germline assignment: CDR1 SGHTA and CDR2 FQGTGA. Here the CDR3 reads CASSDNSRGTEAFF. The DNA for the CDR3 is TGTGCCAGCAGCGATAACTCCCGGGGTACTGAAGCTTTCTTT. The variable domain in full, with the rest retrieved from reference TRBV7-3 and TRBJ1-1, is GAGVSQTPSNKVTEKGKYVELRCDPISGHTALYWYRQSLGQGPEFLIYFQGTGAADDSGLPNDRFFAVRPEGSVSTLKIQRTERGDSAVYLCASSDNSRGTEAFFGQGTRLTVV.

The J gene is TRBJ2-5, the V gene TRBV9; 9 positions match TRBD1. The junction had 14 bases not matched to a gene; V was cut back by 0 bases and J by 2 bases. This CDR3 spans 19 amino acids. In germline, CDR1 is SGDLS, CDR2 YYNGEE. CDR3 loop: CASSVGSGTGYRVQETQYF. CDR3 sequence (DNA): TGTGCCAGCAGCGTAGGTTCCGGGACAGGGTATCGGGTTCAAGAGACCCAGTACTTC.

This chain links TRBV11-3 with TRBJ2-2, with TRBD2 identical over 8 bases. The CDR3 runs to 16 residues. Germline CDR1 and CDR2: SGHNT and YENEEA. V gave up 3 bases and J gave up 6 bases; unmatched junction bases: 9. The CDR3 DNA follows: TGTGCCAGCAGCTTTGGGAAGCGGGGGATAGCCGGGGAGCTGTTTTTT. It specifies CASSFGKRGIAGELFF. Full variable domain (outside the CDR3, taken from reference TRBV11-3 and TRBJ2-2): EAGVVQSPRYKIIEKKQPVAFWCNPISGHNTLYWYLQNLGQGPELLIRYENEEAVDDSQLPKDRFSAERLKGVDSTLKIQPAELGDSAVYLCASSFGKRGIAGELFFGEGSRLTVL.

The chain recombines TRBV5-6 with TRBJ2-2; D is uncertain. The CDR3 runs 15 residues. The V end was cut by 0 bases, the J end by 6 bases, with 12 bases between. Per germline, CDR1 SGHDT and CDR2 YYEEEE. The CDR3 reads CASSLGYGLPGELFF. The CDR3, as DNA: TGTGCCAGCAGCTTGGGTTACGGGCTGCCCGGGGAGCTGTTTTTT.